The 3 T cell receptor beta chains below all came from one sample that was sequenced in a study of shared clonotypes between healthy human individuals. Terminally differentiated effector memory CD45RA+ cells were excluded from the naive CD8 cells, which were CD45RO-negative and positively selected for CCR7. Assay: immunoSEQ multiplex PCR; the TCRdb copy retains only in-frame clones and omits some. The data hold about 2.2 million clones, with 93% observed a single time. The sample consisted of naive CD8+ T cells from PBMCs. Source of these receptors: a young man in good health. Some clones in this sample may be carry-over from other donors' samples.

This chain joins TRBV7-9 and TRBJ2-1, with TRBD2 matching 9 bases. Unmatched junction bases numbered 1, after V lost 4 bases and J lost 9 bases. This CDR3 spans 12 amino acids. Per the germline V gene, CDR1 is SEHNR and CDR2 is FQNEAQ (reference sequence). As DNA, the CDR3 is TGTGCCAGCAGCTCAGCGGGAGGTGAGCAGTTCTTC. Translating gives CASSSAGGEQFF.

Only a few counts were recorded for this clone. V usage is TRBV5-4 and J usage is TRBJ1-1; no clear D. The germline V and J ends were trimmed by 2 bases and 1 base, with 3 bases remaining between them. Per the germline V gene, CDR1 is SGHNT and CDR2 is YYREEE (reference sequence). This CDR3 comprises 12 residues. As DNA, the CDR3 is TGTGCCAGCAGCTTCCAGAACACTGAAGCTTTCTTT. Residues: CASSFQNTEAFF.

The chain joins TRBV27 to TRBJ1-5; D unresolved. Germline lookup yields CDR1 MNHEY and CDR2 SMNVEV (reference sequence). The CDR3 is 13 residues long. V was pared by 5 bases and J by 6 bases, with 11 bases between. The CDR3 DNA follows: TGTGCCAGCAGTCCGAGACGTAGTCAGCCCCAGCATTTT. Residues: CASSPRRSQPQHF.